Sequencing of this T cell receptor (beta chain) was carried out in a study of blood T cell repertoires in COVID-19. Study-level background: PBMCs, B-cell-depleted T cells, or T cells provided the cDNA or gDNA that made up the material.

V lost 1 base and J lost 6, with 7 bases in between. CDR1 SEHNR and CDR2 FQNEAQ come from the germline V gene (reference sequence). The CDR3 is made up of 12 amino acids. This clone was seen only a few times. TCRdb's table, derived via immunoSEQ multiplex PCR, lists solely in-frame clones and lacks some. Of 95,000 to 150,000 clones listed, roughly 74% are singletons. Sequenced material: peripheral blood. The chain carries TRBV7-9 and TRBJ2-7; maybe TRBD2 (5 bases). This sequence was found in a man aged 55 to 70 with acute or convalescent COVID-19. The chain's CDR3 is CASSLGEREQYF. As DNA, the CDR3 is TGTGCCAGCAGCTTAGGGGAGCGCGAGCAGTACTTC.